This entry lists 8 T cell receptor beta chains sequenced from one sample in a study of T-cell memory formation after mild COVID-19. MiXCR, applied by TCRdb to the 5' RACE reads, yields one record per CDR3 protein. This sample has about 350,000 distinct CDR3 sequences, with approximately 14% found just once. What was sequenced was PBMCs or a T cell subset sorted from them (not recorded which). Receptors were obtained from a man aged 18 to 30 who had mild COVID-19 (a few samples of this study predate the infection). Cell type and time point are not known.

The V call is TRBV18, the J call TRBJ1-2, with 10 bases matching TRBD1. The V and J ends lost 3 bases and 6 bases, in that order; junction bases with no gene match: 4. CDR1 KGHSH and CDR2 LQKENI come from the germline V gene. The CDR3 has 14 residues. The CDR3 here is CASSPLGQGDGYTF. CDR3 nucleotide sequence: TGTGCCAGCTCACCCCTTGGACAGGGGGATGGCTACACCTTC. Looking up the rest from reference TRBV18 and TRBJ1-2 gives the full variable domain: NAGVMQNPRHLVRRRGQEARLRCSPMKGHSHVYWYRQLPEEGLKFMVYLQKENIIDESGMPKERFSAEFPKEGPSILRIQQVVRGDSAAYFCASSPLGQGDGYTFGSGTRLTVV.

A few counts support this clonotype. The V call is TRBV7-3, the J call TRBJ2-5; D could derive from TRBD1 or TRBD2 (5 bases each). Germline CDR1 reads SGHTA; CDR2 reads FQGTGA. The CDR3 is 14 amino acids. The V end was cut by 2 bases, the J end by 6 bases, with 13 bases between. This CDR3 reads CASSLAGTTKTQYF. The CDR3 DNA sequence: TGTGCCAGCAGCTTAGCAGGGACGACGAAGACCCAGTACTTC.

The chain links TRBV28 to TRBJ2-7, with 8 nucleotides matching TRBD1. The CDR3 has 15 amino acids. Trimming cost V 5 bases and J 0 bases; bases outside gene matches: 6. The germline CDR1 and CDR2 sequences are MDHEN and SYDVKM. CDR3 protein: CASSRTGPRSYEQYV. The CDR3 DNA reads as TGTGCCAGCAGTCGGACAGGGCCACGCTCCTACGAGCAGTACGTC.

This clonotype was counted at least ten times. CDR3 nucleotide sequence: TGCGCCAGCAGCAGGGACAGTTCGTATGGCTACACCTTC. Its protein product is CASSRDSSYGYTF. The rearrangement joins TRBV5-1 to TRBJ1-2, with 7 bases aligning to TRBD1. V gave up 4 bases and J gave up 5 bases; unmatched junction bases: 5. This CDR3 has 13 amino acids. CDR1 SGHRS and CDR2 YFSETQ come from the germline V gene.

This clonotype was recorded many times. J is TRBJ2-1 and V is TRBV5-1, with TRBD1 as a possible D gene (6 bases). The CDR3 is 15 residues long. The V gene's germline CDR1 is SGHRS and CDR2 YFSETQ. V was pared by 3 bases and J by 0 bases, with 10 bases between. The CDR3: CASSWTESSYNEQFF. The CDR3 DNA is TGCGCCAGCAGCTGGACAGAGAGCTCCTACAATGAGCAGTTCTTC. Variable domain in full (rest from reference TRBV5-1 and TRBJ2-1): KAGVTQTPRYLIKTRGQQVTLSCSPISGHRSVSWYQQTPGQGLQFLFEYFSETQRNKGNFPGRFSGRQFSNSRSEMNVSTLELGDSALYLCASSWTESSYNEQFFGPGTRLTVL.

This chain uses TRBV7-9 with TRBJ2-6; D is uncertain. Germline V lookup: CDR1 SEHNR, CDR2 FQNEAQ (reference sequence). This CDR3 spans 15 amino acids. The V and J ends lost 5 bases and 0 bases respectively, with 8 bases between them. The CDR3: CASSPMYSGANVLTF. The CDR3 DNA follows: TGTGCCAGCAGCCCTATGTACTCTGGGGCCAACGTCCTGACTTTC.

V is TRBV29-1 and J is TRBJ2-3, with D maybe TRBD2 (5 bases). The CDR3 extends over 13 amino acids. Deletions cut 7 bases from V and 1 base from J, with 12 bases between. Germline V lookup: CDR1 SQVTM, CDR2 ANQGSEA. The CDR3 loop is CSAGISGTDTQYF. The CDR3 coding sequence is TGCAGCGCCGGGATTTCGGGCACAGATACGCAGTATTTT.

This chain connects TRBV20-1 to TRBJ1-1; TRBD1 aligns across 8 bases. The CDR3 totals 16 residues. CDR1 is DFQATT, CDR2 SNEGSKA, per germline (reference sequence). The V and J ends lost 6 bases and 6 bases, in that order; junction bases with no gene match: 18. CDR3 sequence: CSAATPGQEIRPEAFF. In nucleotides, the CDR3 is TGCAGTGCCGCGACCCCGGGACAGGAAATTCGCCCTGAAGCTTTCTTT.